Shown below are 22 T cell receptor beta chains from a single sample sequenced in a study of cytomegalovirus exposure and HLA in healthy donors. Only in-frame clones appear in the TCRdb table, and some are missing; sequencing was by immunoSEQ multiplex PCR. The table includes over 100,000 clones, roughly nine tenths detected once. Material: PBMCs. The origin of the receptors is a woman aged 18-29 years in good health and CMV-seronegative.

The CDR3 DNA reads TGTGCCGCGAGCCCTGGGCAGGGGGCAGGGGAGCAGTACTTC. It yields the protein CAASPGQGAGEQYF. The chain carries TRBV27 and TRBJ2-7; TRBD1 matches at 8 bases. V shed 11 bases and J 7 bases; nucleotides not matched to a gene: 16. Germline CDR1 is MNHEY and CDR2 is SMNVEV (reference sequence). The CDR3 has 14 amino acids.

This clone has only one observation. This sequence joins TRBV5-1 and TRBJ1-6; possible D gene TRBD1, 5 bases. Trimming took off 6 bases at V and 4 bases at J, with 14 bases between the two ends. Germline V lookup: CDR1 SGHRS, CDR2 YFSETQ. This CDR3 region has 15 residues. For the CDR3, the DNA is TGCGCCAGCAACAACGGGACTGGTTATAATTCACCCCTCCACTTT. Protein: CASNNGTGYNSPLHF.

This rearrangement joins TRBV7-9 to TRBJ2-7; 7 bases are shared with TRBD2. The CDR3 is 15 residues long. With 4 bases clipped from V and 7 bases from J, the junction kept 13 bases outside the gene matches. Germline V gene data show CDR1 as SEHNR and CDR2 as FQNEAQ (reference sequence). In DNA, the CDR3 is TGTGCCAGCAGCTCAGCGCGGGGGAGGGCTGGGGAGCAGTACTTC. Residues: CASSSARGRAGEQYF. Full variable domain (rest looked up from reference TRBV7-9 and TRBJ2-7): DTGVSQNPRHKITKRGQNVTFRCDPISEHNRLYWYRQTLGQGPEFLTYFQNEAQLEKSRLLSDRFSAERPKGSFSTLEIQRTEQGDSAMYLCASSSARGRAGEQYFGPGTRLTVT.

The rearrangement joins TRBV2 to TRBJ2-7, with TRBD2 matching over 10 bases. Germline CDR1 reads SNHLY; CDR2 reads FYNNEI. This CDR3 has 14 amino acids. Trimming cost V 7 bases and J 8 bases; bases outside gene matches: 11. In nucleotides, the CDR3 is TGTGCCAGCACGCGGACTAGCGGTTCGGGTAAGCAGTACTTC. Residues: CASTRTSGSGKQYF.

This chain connects TRBV5-4 to TRBJ2-3, with D possibly matching TRBD2 (6 bases). V lost 4 bases to trimming and J lost 3 bases, with 9 bases between them. The CDR3 runs 13 residues. CDR1 and CDR2 from the germline V gene are SGHNT and YYREEE (reference sequence). CDR3 nucleotides: TGTGCCAGCAGCGCCGGGGGAACAGATACGCAGTATTTT. The encoded protein is CASSAGGTDTQYF.

This clone occurred once. The chain carries TRBV7-8 and TRBJ1-2, with D unclear. CDR1 and CDR2 from the germline V gene are SGHVS and FQNEAQ. The V end was cut by 5 bases, the J end by 4 bases, with 17 bases between. This CDR3 comprises 15 residues. For the CDR3, the DNA is TGTGCCAGCAGCCCACGACGGGAAGCTGGCTATGGCTACACCTTC. Translating gives CASSPRREAGYGYTF.

The J gene is TRBJ2-6, the V gene TRBV7-9; D is possibly TRBD2 (5 bases). Germline V lookup: CDR1 SEHNR, CDR2 FQNEAQ (reference sequence). The length of the CDR3 is 14 residues. Trimming left V 5 bases short and J 4 bases short, with 9 bases between. The CDR3 spells CASSGGSGANVLTF. The CDR3 region has the DNA TGTGCCAGCAGCGGCGGGTCCGGGGCCAACGTCCTGACTTTC.

This clone came up once. V and J are TRBV27 and TRBJ1-2; tentatively, D is TRBD1 (5 bases). The CDR3 totals 12 residues. CDR1 MNHEY and CDR2 SMNVEV come from the germline V gene (reference sequence). Trimming removed 6 bases from V and 4 bases from J, with 9 bases in between. CDR3 DNA sequence: TGTGCCAGCAGGGGGCTTGTCTATGGCTACACCTTC. Translating gives CASRGLVYGYTF.

The chain combines TRBV6-4 with TRBJ1-5, with a tentative D call TRBD1 (6 bases). The CDR3 is 14 amino acids. V lost 9 bases to trimming and J lost 1 base, with 13 bases between them. Germline lookup yields CDR1 MRHNA and CDR2 SNTAGT. In DNA, the CDR3 is TGTGCCAGTTCAAGGGACACCAGCAATCAGCCCCAGCATTTT. It specifies CASSRDTSNQPQHF.

The CDR3 reads CASSLGLAHNEQFF. CDR3 DNA: TGTGCCAGCAGTTTAGGACTAGCGCACAATGAGCAGTTCTTC. This chain uses TRBV27 with TRBJ2-1, with TRBD2 matching 9 bases. This CDR3 is built from 14 residues. V lost 2 bases, J lost 5 bases, and 1 base stayed unmatched. Germline V gene sequence: CDR1 MNHEY, CDR2 SMNVEV (reference sequence).

The chain has TRBV29-1 and TRBJ1-1; possibly TRBD1 for D (5 bases). The CDR3 contains 11 residues. Trimming pared 4 bases from V and 8 bases from J, leaving 11 bases between. CDR1 is SQVTM, CDR2 ANQGSEA, per germline. In DNA form, the CDR3 reads TGCAGCGTTGGGGGAAAGGGGGAAGCTTTCTTT. It codes for CSVGGKGEAFF.

This chain joins TRBV5-6 and TRBJ2-1; possibly TRBD2 for D (6 bases). The CDR3 loop spans 12 amino acids. V lost 4 bases, J lost 10 bases, and 12 bases lay in between. Germline lookup yields CDR1 SGHDT and CDR2 YYEEEE. CDR3 residues: CASSPRRGEQFF. In DNA form, the CDR3 reads TGTGCCAGCAGCCCCCGGAGGGGCGAGCAGTTCTTC.

V usage is TRBV27 and J usage is TRBJ1-6; 7 bases line up with TRBD1. Germline V gene data show CDR1 as MNHEY and CDR2 as SMNVEV (reference sequence). The CDR3 loop spans 15 amino acids. The V segment lost 4 bases and the J segment 6 bases; nucleotides outside the gene matches: 6. The CDR3 here is CASSSTGLGNSPLHF. The CDR3 DNA reads TGTGCCAGCAGTTCGACAGGGTTAGGTAATTCACCCCTCCACTTT.

CDR3 in DNA: TGCGCCAGCAGCTCCCTAGCAGGGGTAAAGCCCCAGCATTTT. This sequence encodes CASSSLAGVKPQHF. This chain connects TRBV4-1 to TRBJ1-5, with TRBD1 as a possible D gene (6 bases). Germline CDR1 MGHRA, CDR2 YSYEKL. The CDR3 covers 14 residues. Trimming stripped 5 bases from V and 8 bases from J, with 16 bases between.

This chain joins TRBV2 and TRBJ1-1; 8 positions agree with TRBD1. This CDR3 has 13 residues. Germline CDR1 and CDR2: SNHLY and FYNNEI. V lost 7 bases to trimming and J lost 7 bases; unmatched junction nucleotides: 8. The CDR3 is CASNGQGDVEAFF. The CDR3 DNA reads TGTGCCAGCAACGGACAGGGTGATGTTGAAGCTTTCTTT.

The chain has TRBV5-1 and TRBJ2-7, with 13 bases identical to TRBD2. The CDR3 has 17 amino acids. CDR1 is SGHRS, CDR2 YFSETQ, per germline. The junction had 7 bases not matched to a gene; V was cut back by 3 bases and J by 1 base. CDR3 residues: CASSYRLAGGSSYEQYF. For the CDR3, the DNA is TGCGCCAGCAGCTATCGACTAGCGGGGGGATCGTCCTACGAGCAGTACTTC.

J is TRBJ1-1 and V is TRBV5-4; TRBD1 agrees at 8 bases. CDR1 is SGHNT, CDR2 YYREEE, per germline (reference sequence). V gave up 4 bases and J gave up 1 base; unmatched junction bases: 6. The CDR3 loop spans 15 amino acids. This CDR3 reads CASSGTGQGNTEAFF. CDR3 coding DNA: TGTGCCAGCAGCGGAACTGGACAGGGGAACACTGAAGCTTTCTTT.

This sequence joins TRBV18 and TRBJ1-5; no firm D call. Germline values: CDR1 KGHSH, CDR2 LQKENI. Trimming removed 3 bases from V and 5 bases from J, with 14 bases in between. The CDR3 contains 15 residues. The chain's CDR3 is CASSPFEGLYQPQHF. The CDR3 DNA reads as TGTGCCAGCTCACCGTTTGAGGGTTTGTATCAGCCCCAGCATTTT.

DNA of the CDR3: TGTGCCAGCACCCTACAGGGGAGCGGCTATGGCTACACCTTC. Residues: CASTLQGSGYGYTF. The gene calls are TRBV6-1 and TRBJ1-2; 7 bases are shared with TRBD1. The V and J ends lost 7 bases and 4 bases, in that order; junction bases with no gene match: 9. This CDR3 is 14 amino acids long. Germline CDR1 and CDR2: MNHNS and SASEGT.

The chain uses TRBV9 and TRBJ2-1; TRBD2 might be the D (6 bases). Between the trimmed V and J ends, which lost 8 bases and 6 bases, there was a span of 18 bases. CDR3 length equals 14 residues. In germline, CDR1 is SGDLS, CDR2 YYNGEE. CDR3 nucleotides: TGTGCCAGTGGAGGGGACGGGGCTGGCAATGAGCAGTTCTTC. Translating it yields CASGGDGAGNEQFF.

The V call is TRBV5-1, the J call TRBJ2-7; 8 nucleotides agree with TRBD1. Germline V lookup: CDR1 SGHRS, CDR2 YFSETQ. Losses at the gene ends were 1 base for V and 5 bases for J; bases not matched to a gene: 8. The CDR3 totals 15 residues. For the CDR3, the DNA is TGCGCCAGCAGCTTGATCACAGGGGGACATAACGAGCAGTACTTC. It yields the protein CASSLITGGHNEQYF. Full variable domain (rest looked up from reference TRBV5-1 and TRBJ2-7): KAGVTQTPRYLIKTRGQQVTLSCSPISGHRSVSWYQQTPGQGLQFLFEYFSETQRNKGNFPGRFSGRQFSNSRSEMNVSTLELGDSALYLCASSLITGGHNEQYFGPGTRLTVT.

The chain has TRBV7-9 and TRBJ2-5, with 15 bases fitting TRBD2. This CDR3 is built from 18 residues. Losses at the gene ends were 5 bases for V and 1 base for J; bases not matched to a gene: 8. In germline, CDR1 is SEHNR, CDR2 FQNEAQ (reference sequence). CDR3 in DNA: TGTGCCAGCAGCCTTGGACTAGCGGGGGGGGCAGTCCAAGAGACCCAGTACTTC. Translation: CASSLGLAGGAVQETQYF.